These T cell receptor beta chains were read from a single sample in a study of glioma-infiltrating T cells. TCRdb fed the multiplex PCR reads into MiXCR, producing one record per CDR3 protein. Of a few hundred thousand distinct CDR3 sequences listed, 41% are singletons. Sequencing was performed on glioma tissue, nonneoplastic brain tissue, or PBMCs (not recorded which). These receptors were collected from a human donor with low-grade glioma or glioblastoma, undergoing nonglioma brain surgery, or in good health (not recorded which). Each CDR3 is given with its conserved first and last residue. Each record gives: CDR3 protein, CDR3 DNA, V gene, D gene, clone size, J gene. The D gene is left open where the match is weak. Expanded clones are given a class, and other clones once, few, many or no size at all.

CAISDMTGGTDTEAFF	TGTGCCATCAGTGATATGACAGGGGGCACGGACACTGAAGCTTTCTTT	TRBV10-3	TRBD1	-	TRBJ1-1
CASSSPRTSGRSDTQYF	TGCGCCAGCAGCAGTCCCCGGACTAGCGGGAGGTCTGATACGCAGTATTTT	TRBV5-1	TRBD2	-	TRBJ2-3
CASRGYGSQPQHF	TGTGCCAGCAGAGGGTATGGCAGTCAGCCCCAGCATTTT	TRBV12-3/TRBV12-4	-	-	TRBJ1-5
CASSTSAGGTSYEQYF	TGTGCCAGCAGCACCTCAGCGGGAGGGACCTCCTACGAGCAGTACTTC	TRBV7-2	TRBD2	few	TRBJ2-7
CATSARDSYNEQFF	TGTGCCACCAGCGCCCGGGACTCTTACAATGAGCAGTTCTTC	TRBV15	-	many	TRBJ2-1
CASRYSPYSGRPFF	TGTGCCAGCAGATACTCTCCCTATAGCGGGAGACCGTTCTTC	TRBV28	TRBD2	-	TRBJ2-1
CASSLGGVVTDTQYF	TGTGCCAGCAGTTTAGGTGGGGTCGTAACAGATACGCAGTATTTT	TRBV28	-	few	TRBJ2-3
CASSLNRGGETQYF	TGTGCCAGCAGTTTAAATAGGGGCGGCGAGACCCAGTACTTC	TRBV12-3/TRBV12-4	-	-	TRBJ2-5
CASRRTSGRIPYNEQFF	TGTGCCAGCAGACGGACTAGCGGGAGGATCCCCTACAATGAGCAGTTCTTC	TRBV2	TRBD2	-	TRBJ2-1
CASSQSTSDYNEQFF	TGTGCCAGCAGCCAATCCACTAGCGACTACAATGAGCAGTTCTTC	TRBV27	TRBD2	-	TRBJ2-1